This record concerns one T cell receptor beta chain sequence. What it binds is unknown. This entry comes from a study of cytomegalovirus exposure and HLA in healthy donors. The wider study: Around 78 million unique TCR sequences came from HLA-typed donors in an early release.

The CDR3 runs to 17 residues. The V gene's germline CDR1 is SEHNR and CDR2 FQNEAQ (reference sequence). With 5 bases removed from V and 0 bases from J, the gap between germline ends came to 17 bases. The PCR contained 60 Vbeta and 13 Jbeta primers. Data came from immunoSEQ multiplex PCR; TCRdb stores just in-frame clones and leaves some out. This sample has around 100,000 clones; approximately 80% occur once, and the top ten carry 2.5% to 3%. Findings and limits, study-wide: Links to common viral pathogens appeared, in a later analysis, for several of the most significant clusters. Later on, analysis showed that most CMV-associated TCR beta chains appeared to be HLA-restricted.

Specimen: PBMCs. The chain recombines TRBV7-9 with TRBJ2-1; D may be TRBD1 (6 bases). The clonotype originates from a woman aged 18-29 years in good health and CMV-seropositive. The CDR3 sequence is CASSPRQVQVSYNEQFF. In DNA, the CDR3 is TGTGCCAGCAGCCCCCGACAGGTCCAAGTCTCCTACAATGAGCAGTTCTTC.